This T cell receptor (beta chain) was found in a study of T cell repertoires in cytomegalovirus infection (dated by TCRdb to between 2018 and 2021). Some background on the complete study: Donor HLA type was relevant to the analysis, as public TCR beta signatures indicated carriage of CMV infection together with the matching HLA type.

This clonotype was counted a few times. Its specific antigen is unknown. Base qualities are not recorded, but no much larger clone differs from it by a single base. The CDR3 covers 17 residues, taking in both the cysteine and the phenylalanine. The retained sequence is limited to the CDR3, 51 bases, with the frame set at the first base. From the germline V gene, CDR1 is SGHRS and CDR2 is YFSETQ. The germline V and J ends show losses of 0 bases and 6 bases respectively, and no gene match explains 11 bases of the junction. General findings and caveats noted by the study authors: Carriers of CMV infection plus the relevant HLA type were discriminated by the cumulative frequency of public TCR beta family members in the study cohort and in an independent 352-donor cohort. In the ex vivo response, HLA-C-restricted CMV-specific TCR beta clonotypes were dominant, and in two of eight donors the single most frequent clonotype came from this HLA-C-restricted group.

TCRdb names Illumina HiSeq 1500 as the instrument used. TCRdb took the public reads, trimmed them with fastp at Q25, ran MiXCR for clone calling and kept in-frame beta chains. CDR3 protein duplicates are merged, each entry listing the most common genes and DNA. This sample has a few hundred thousand distinct CDR3 sequences in its table, and roughly a sixth of those were observed once. The ten largest clones take up around 12% of the sample. Sequencing was performed on PBMCs. This chain joins TRBV5-1 to TRBJ1-1, with 10 bases matching TRBD1. The origin of this receptor is a human donor in good health (CMV status not recorded). Some clones in this sample may be carry-over from other donors' samples. The CDR3 reads as follows: CASSLAGTGDAWSEAFF. The DNA is as follows: TGCGCCAGCAGCTTGGCCGGGACAGGGGATGCGTGGTCTGAAGCTTTCTTT.